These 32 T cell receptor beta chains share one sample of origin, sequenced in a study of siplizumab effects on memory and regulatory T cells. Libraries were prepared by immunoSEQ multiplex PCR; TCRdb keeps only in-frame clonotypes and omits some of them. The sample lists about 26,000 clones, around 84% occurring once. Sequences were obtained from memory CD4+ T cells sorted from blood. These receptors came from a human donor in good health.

In nucleotides, the CDR3 is TGCGCCAGCAGCTTGGAAGGGCGGGGAGCTTTCTTT. Translation: CASSLEGRGAFF. The chain carries TRBV5-1 and TRBJ1-1, with unresolved D. Germline values: CDR1 SGHRS, CDR2 YFSETQ. The CDR3 runs to 12 residues. The germline V and J ends were trimmed by 0 bases and 10 bases, with 10 bases remaining between them.

The CDR3 region has the DNA TGTGCCAGCAGCTCCTACAATGAGCAGTTCTTC. This translates into CASSSYNEQFF. The chain links TRBV2 to TRBJ2-1; D remains ambiguous. The CDR3 sequence is 11 residues long. The V and J ends lost 6 bases and 0 bases respectively, with 0 bases between them. Germline lookup yields CDR1 SNHLY and CDR2 FYNNEI.

CDR3 sequence: CSARTGGASYEQYF. The CDR3 DNA follows: TGCAGCGCCAGGACGGGGGGAGCTTCGTACGAGCAGTACTTC. The chain carries TRBV29-1 and TRBJ2-7, with TRBD2 matching over 7 bases. This CDR3 is 14 amino acids long. Per the germline V gene, CDR1 is SQVTM and CDR2 is ANQGSEA. J lost 4 bases, V lost 7 bases, and 13 bases had no gene match.

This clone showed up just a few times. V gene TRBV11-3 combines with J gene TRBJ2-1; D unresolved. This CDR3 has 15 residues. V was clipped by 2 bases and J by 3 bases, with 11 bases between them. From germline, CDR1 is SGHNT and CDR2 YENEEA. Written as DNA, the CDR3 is TGTGCCAGCAGCTTACCCCTCCTAAGCTACAATGAGCAGTTCTTC. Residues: CASSLPLLSYNEQFF.

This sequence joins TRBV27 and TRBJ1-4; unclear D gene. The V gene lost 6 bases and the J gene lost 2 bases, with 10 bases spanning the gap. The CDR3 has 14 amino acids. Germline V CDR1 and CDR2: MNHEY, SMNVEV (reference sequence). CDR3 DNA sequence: TGTGCCAGCAGGTCCCATATGACTAATGAAAAACTGTTTTTT. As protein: CASRSHMTNEKLFF.

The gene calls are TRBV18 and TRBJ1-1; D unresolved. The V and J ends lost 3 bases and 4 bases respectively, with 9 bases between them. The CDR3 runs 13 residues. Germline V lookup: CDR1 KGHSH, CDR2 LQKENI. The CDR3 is CASSPSLGTEAFF. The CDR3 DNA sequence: TGTGCCAGCTCACCCTCTCTTGGCACTGAAGCTTTCTTT.

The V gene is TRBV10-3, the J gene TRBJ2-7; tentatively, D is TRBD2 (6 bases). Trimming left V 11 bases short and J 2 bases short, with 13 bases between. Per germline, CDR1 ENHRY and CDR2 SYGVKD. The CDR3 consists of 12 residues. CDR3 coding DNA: TGTGCCGCGGGACGGACCGCCTACGAGCAGTACTTC. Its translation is CAAGRTAYEQYF.

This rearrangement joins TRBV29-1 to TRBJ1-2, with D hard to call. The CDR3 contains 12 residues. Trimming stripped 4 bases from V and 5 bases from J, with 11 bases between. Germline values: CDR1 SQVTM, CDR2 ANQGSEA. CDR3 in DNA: TGCAGCGTTGGTGGGGTGGGATATGGCTACACCTTC. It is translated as CSVGGVGYGYTF.

This CDR3 is CASSPGGGAKNIQYF. For the CDR3, the DNA is TGTGCCAGCTCACCCGGGGGGGGAGCCAAAAACATTCAGTACTTC. The chain links TRBV18 to TRBJ2-4; 8 bases align to TRBD2. This CDR3 region has 15 residues. The V segment lost 3 bases and the J segment 0 bases; nucleotides outside the gene matches: 1. Germline V lookup: CDR1 KGHSH, CDR2 LQKENI. The full variable domain, completed using reference TRBV18 and TRBJ2-4, is NAGVMQNPRHLVRRRGQEARLRCSPMKGHSHVYWYRQLPEEGLKFMVYLQKENIIDESGMPKERFSAEFPKEGPSILRIQQVVRGDSAAYFCASSPGGGAKNIQYFGAGTRLSVL.

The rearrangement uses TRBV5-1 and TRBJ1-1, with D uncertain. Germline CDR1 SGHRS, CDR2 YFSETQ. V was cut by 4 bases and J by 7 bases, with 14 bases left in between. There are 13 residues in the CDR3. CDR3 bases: TGCGCCAGCAGCGCGACGGGTTGGGATGAAGCTTTCTTT. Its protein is CASSATGWDEAFF.

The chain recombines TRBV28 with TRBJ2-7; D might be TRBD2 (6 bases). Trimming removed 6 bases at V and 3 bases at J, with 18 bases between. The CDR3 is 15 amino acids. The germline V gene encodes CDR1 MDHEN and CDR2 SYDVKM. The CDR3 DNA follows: TGTGCCAGCAGGTTTACAATCGGGACTTACTACGAGCAGTACTTC. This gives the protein CASRFTIGTYYEQYF.

DNA for the CDR3: TGTGCCAGCAGTTTAAAGCAGGGTACCTATGGCTACACCTTC. Translated, it gives CASSLKQGTYGYTF. The V gene is TRBV27, the J gene TRBJ1-2; TRBD1 might be the D (5 bases). With 2 bases removed from V and 4 bases from J, the gap between germline ends came to 11 bases. Per germline, CDR1 MNHEY and CDR2 SMNVEV (reference sequence). This CDR3 contains 14 residues.

The CDR3 loop is CASSWSGTNTGELFF. DNA for the CDR3: TGTGCCAGCAGCTGGAGCGGGACGAACACCGGGGAGCTGTTTTTT. The chain carries TRBV11-3 and TRBJ2-2; 7 bases are a match to TRBD2. The CDR3 runs 15 residues. Germline CDR1 SGHNT, CDR2 YENEEA. J was trimmed by 0 bases and V by 4 bases; bases with no gene match: 2.

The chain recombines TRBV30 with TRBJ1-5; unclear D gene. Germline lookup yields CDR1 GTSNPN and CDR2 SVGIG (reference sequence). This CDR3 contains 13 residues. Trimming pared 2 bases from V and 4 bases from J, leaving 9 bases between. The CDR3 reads CAWSRQENQPQHF. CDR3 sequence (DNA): TGTGCCTGGAGTCGCCAGGAGAATCAGCCCCAGCATTTT.

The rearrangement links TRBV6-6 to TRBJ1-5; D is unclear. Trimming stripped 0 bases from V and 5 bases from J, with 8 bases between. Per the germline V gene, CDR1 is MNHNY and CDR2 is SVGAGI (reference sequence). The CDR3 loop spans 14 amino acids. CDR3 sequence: CASSYSNSHQPQHF. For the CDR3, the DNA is TGTGCCAGCAGTTACTCGAACAGCCATCAGCCCCAGCATTTT.

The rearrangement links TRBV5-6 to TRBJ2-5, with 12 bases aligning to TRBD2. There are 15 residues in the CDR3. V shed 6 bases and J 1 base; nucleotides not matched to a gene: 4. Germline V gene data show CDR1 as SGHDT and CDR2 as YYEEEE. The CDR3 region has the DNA TGTGCCAGCACCCTGACTAGCGGGGGCCAAGAGACCCAGTACTTC. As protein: CASTLTSGGQETQYF.

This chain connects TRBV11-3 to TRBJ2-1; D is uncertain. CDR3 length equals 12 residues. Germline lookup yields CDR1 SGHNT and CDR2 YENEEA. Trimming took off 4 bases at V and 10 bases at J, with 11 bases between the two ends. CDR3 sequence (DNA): TGTGCCAGCAGCTCCGCCTTTTACGAGCAGTTCTTC. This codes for CASSSAFYEQFF.

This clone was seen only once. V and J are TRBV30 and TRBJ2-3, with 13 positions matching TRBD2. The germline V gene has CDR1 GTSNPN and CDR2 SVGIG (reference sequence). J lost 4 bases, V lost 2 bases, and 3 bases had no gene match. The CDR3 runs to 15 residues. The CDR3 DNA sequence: TGTGCCTGGAGTCTTGGACTAGCGGGAGCAGATACGCAGTATTTT. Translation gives CAWSLGLAGADTQYF.

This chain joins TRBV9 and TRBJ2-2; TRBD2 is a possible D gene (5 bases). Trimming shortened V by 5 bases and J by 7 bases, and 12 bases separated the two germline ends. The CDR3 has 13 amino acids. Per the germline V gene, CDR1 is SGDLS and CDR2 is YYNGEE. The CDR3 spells CASRRAGLGELFF. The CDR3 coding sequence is TGTGCCAGCAGGAGGGCTGGGCTCGGGGAGCTGTTTTTT.

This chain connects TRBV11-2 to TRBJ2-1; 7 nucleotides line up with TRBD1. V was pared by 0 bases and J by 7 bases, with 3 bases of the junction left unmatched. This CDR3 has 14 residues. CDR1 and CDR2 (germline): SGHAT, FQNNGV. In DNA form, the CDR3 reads TGTGCCAGCAGCTTAGAGGCCAGGGGGAATGAGCAGTTCTTC. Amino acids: CASSLEARGNEQFF.

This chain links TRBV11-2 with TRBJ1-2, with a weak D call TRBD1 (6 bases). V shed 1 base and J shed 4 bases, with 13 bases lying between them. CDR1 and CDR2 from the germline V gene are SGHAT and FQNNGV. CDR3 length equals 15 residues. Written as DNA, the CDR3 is TGTGCCAGCAGCTTAGTGGGGGGGGCAGGCTATGGCTACACCTTC. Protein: CASSLVGGAGYGYTF. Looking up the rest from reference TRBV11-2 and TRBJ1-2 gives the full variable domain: EAGVAQSPRYKIIEKRQSVAFWCNPISGHATLYWYQQILGQGPKLLIQFQNNGVVDDSQLPKDRFSAERLKGVDSTLKIQPAKLEDSAVYLCASSLVGGAGYGYTFGSGTRLTVV.

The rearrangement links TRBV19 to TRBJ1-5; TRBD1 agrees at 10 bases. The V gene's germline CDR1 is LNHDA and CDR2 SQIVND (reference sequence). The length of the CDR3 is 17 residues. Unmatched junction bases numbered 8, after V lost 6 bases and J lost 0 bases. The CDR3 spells CASSPRTGGYSNQPQHF. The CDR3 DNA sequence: TGTGCCAGTAGCCCAAGGACAGGGGGTTATAGCAATCAGCCCCAGCATTTT.

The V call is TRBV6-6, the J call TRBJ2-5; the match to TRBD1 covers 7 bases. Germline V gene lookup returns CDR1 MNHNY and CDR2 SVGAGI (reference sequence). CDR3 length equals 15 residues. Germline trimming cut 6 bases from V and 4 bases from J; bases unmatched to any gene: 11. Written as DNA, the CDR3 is TGTGCCAGCAGATACACCACGGGACAGCTAGAGACCCAGTACTTC. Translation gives CASRYTTGQLETQYF.

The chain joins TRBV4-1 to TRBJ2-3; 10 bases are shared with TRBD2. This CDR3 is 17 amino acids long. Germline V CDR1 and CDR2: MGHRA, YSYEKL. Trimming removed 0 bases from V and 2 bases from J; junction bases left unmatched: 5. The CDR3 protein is CASSQEWLAGVTDTQYF. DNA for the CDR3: TGCGCCAGCAGCCAAGAATGGCTAGCGGGAGTCACAGATACGCAGTATTTT.

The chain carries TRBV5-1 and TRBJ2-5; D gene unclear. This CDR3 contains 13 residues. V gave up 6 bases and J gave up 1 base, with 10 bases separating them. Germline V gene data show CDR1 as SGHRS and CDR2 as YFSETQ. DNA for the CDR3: TGCGCCAGCATGTTAAGAGGCCAAGAGACCCAGTACTTC. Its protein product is CASMLRGQETQYF. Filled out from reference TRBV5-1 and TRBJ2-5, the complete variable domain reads KAGVTQTPRYLIKTRGQQVTLSCSPISGHRSVSWYQQTPGQGLQFLFEYFSETQRNKGNFPGRFSGRQFSNSRSEMNVSTLELGDSALYLCASMLRGQETQYFGPGTRLLVL.

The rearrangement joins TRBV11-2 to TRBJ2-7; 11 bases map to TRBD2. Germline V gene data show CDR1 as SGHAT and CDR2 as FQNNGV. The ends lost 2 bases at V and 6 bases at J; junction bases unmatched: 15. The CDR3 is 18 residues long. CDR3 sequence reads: CASSLYPEVAGGPGEQYF. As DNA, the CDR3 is TGTGCCAGCAGCTTATATCCGGAGGTAGCGGGAGGGCCGGGCGAGCAGTACTTC.

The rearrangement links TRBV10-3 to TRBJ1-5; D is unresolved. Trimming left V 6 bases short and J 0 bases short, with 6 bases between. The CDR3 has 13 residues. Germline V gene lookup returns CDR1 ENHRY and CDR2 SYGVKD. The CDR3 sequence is CAIRSSSNQPQHF. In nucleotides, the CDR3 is TGTGCCATCAGGTCGTCTAGCAATCAGCCCCAGCATTTT.

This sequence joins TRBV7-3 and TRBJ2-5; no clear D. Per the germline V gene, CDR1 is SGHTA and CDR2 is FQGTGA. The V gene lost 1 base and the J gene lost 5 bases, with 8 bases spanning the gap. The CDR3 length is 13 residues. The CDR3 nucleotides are TGTGCCAGCAGCTTAAGAACCTGGGAGACCCAGTACTTC. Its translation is CASSLRTWETQYF. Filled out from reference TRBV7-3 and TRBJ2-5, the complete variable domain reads GAGVSQTPSNKVTEKGKYVELRCDPISGHTALYWYRQSLGQGPEFLIYFQGTGAADDSGLPNDRFFAVRPEGSVSTLKIQRTERGDSAVYLCASSLRTWETQYFGPGTRLLVL.

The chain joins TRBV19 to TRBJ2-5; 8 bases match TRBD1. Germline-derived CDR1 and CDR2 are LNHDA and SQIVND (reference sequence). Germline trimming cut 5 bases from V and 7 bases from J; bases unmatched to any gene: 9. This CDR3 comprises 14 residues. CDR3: CASSSGGGSGTQYF. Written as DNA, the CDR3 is TGTGCCAGTAGTTCAGGGGGCGGATCGGGGACCCAGTACTTC.

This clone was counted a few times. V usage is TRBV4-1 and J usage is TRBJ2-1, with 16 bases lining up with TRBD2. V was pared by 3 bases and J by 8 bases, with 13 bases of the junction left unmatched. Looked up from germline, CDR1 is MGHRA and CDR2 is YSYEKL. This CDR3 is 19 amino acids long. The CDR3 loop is CASSHPGLAGGPDIDEQFF. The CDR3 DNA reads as TGCGCCAGCAGCCACCCGGGACTAGCGGGAGGGCCAGATATCGATGAGCAGTTCTTC.

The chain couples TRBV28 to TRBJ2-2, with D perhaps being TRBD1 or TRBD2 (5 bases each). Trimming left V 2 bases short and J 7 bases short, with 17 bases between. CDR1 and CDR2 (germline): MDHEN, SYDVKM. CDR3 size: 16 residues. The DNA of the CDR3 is TGTGCCAGCAGTTTACCGGGGTATGGGGCTGGCGGGGAGCTGTTTTTT. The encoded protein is CASSLPGYGAGGELFF.

The CDR3 reads CASSESSGSAKTQYF. The CDR3 DNA reads TGTGCCAGCAGTGAGTCTAGCGGGAGTGCAAAGACCCAGTACTTC. The chain recombines TRBV2 with TRBJ2-5; 10 bases match TRBD2. The CDR3 totals 15 residues. V lost 3 bases, J lost 6 bases, and 7 bases stayed unmatched. The germline gives CDR1 SNHLY, CDR2 FYNNEI.